The T cell receptor beta chain described here comes from a study of tumor and adjacent non-tumor tissue in lung cancer. The overall study: Aged roughly 30 to 76 years, patients included 10 men and a few women with stage I to III disease.

V dropped 0 bases and J dropped 6; count of bases not matched to a gene: 7. Germline V gives CDR1 MNHEY, CDR2 SVGAGI. This CDR3 has 15 amino acids. Study observations and caveats: Higher tumor TCR diversity was associated with shorter survival.

The template was RNA from unsorted bulk tissue. In regard to this clonotype: The antigen remains unidentified.

The library came from three nested PCR rounds adapted from ARM-PCR protocols. One entry per CDR3 protein results from TCRdb running MiXCR on the multiplex PCR reads. The sample consists of some 78,000 distinct CDR3 sequences, roughly 80% of them appearing once. The clonotype originates from a woman aged 45-59 years with non-small cell lung cancer. This rearrangement joins TRBV6-5 to TRBJ2-5, with TRBD1 matching 7 bases. Sequenced material: lung tumor tissue. CDR3 sequence: CASSYSVGGAKTQYF. CDR3 in DNA: TGTGCCAGCAGTTACTCCGTAGGGGGCGCGAAGACCCAGTACTTC.